In this sample, the clone carrying this T cell receptor (beta chain) turned up once. Its cognate antigen is unknown. V was trimmed by 1 base and J by 2 bases, leaving 10 bases between them. Germline V lookup: CDR1 DFQATT, CDR2 SNEGSKA (reference sequence). This CDR3 comprises 14 residues. This specimen comes from a study of CD8+CD57+ T cells in acquired aplastic anemia. In the study overall: On average, sorted CD4+ and CD8+ cells gave about 3.1 ug of DNA. Study-level findings and limits: Shared by patients and controls, approximately 29 CD8+ CDR3s were abundant in patients. No significant patient-versus-control difference appeared in CD8+ Simpson's diversity.

Only patients with CD8+CD57+ cell expansion on flow cytometry were chosen for sequencing. By the time of blood sampling, patients had still received no therapy. The template used for profiling TCR beta VDJ and CDR3 was genomic DNA. TCRdb re-called the reads with MiXCR, one entry per CDR3 protein. The repertoire consists of some 200,000 distinct CDR3 sequences, with 48% occurring once and the leading ten covering 1.8%. Material: sorted CD4+, CD8+, or CD8+CD57+ T cells (not recorded which) from PBMCs. The source of this sequence is a human donor with aplastic anemia. The chain has TRBV20-1 and TRBJ2-3; D gene ambiguous. This CDR3 is CSARVSISTDTQYF. DNA for the CDR3: TGCAGTGCTAGAGTCTCCATCTCCACAGATACGCAGTATTTT.